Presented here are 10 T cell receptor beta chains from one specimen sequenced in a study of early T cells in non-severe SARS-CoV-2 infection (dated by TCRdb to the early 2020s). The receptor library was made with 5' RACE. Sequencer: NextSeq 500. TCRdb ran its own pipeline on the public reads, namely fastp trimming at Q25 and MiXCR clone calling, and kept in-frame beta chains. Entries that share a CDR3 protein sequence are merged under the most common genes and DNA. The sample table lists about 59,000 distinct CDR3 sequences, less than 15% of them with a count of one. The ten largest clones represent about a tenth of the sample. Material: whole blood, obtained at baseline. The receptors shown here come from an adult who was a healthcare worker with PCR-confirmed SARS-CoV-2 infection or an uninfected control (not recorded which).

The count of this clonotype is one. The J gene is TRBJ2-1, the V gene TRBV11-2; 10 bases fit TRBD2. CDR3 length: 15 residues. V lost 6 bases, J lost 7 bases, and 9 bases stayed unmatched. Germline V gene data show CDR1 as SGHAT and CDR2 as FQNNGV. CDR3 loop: CASRQLAGARNEQFF. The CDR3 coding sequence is TGTGCCAGCAGGCAGCTAGCGGGAGCTCGGAATGAGCAGTTCTTC.

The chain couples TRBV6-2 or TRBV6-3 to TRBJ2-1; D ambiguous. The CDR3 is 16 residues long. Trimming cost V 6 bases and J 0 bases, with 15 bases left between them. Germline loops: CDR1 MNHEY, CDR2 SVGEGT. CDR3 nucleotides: TGTGCCAGCAGAACAGACCGGAGTAGCTCCTACAATGAGCAGTTCTTC. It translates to CASRTDRSSSYNEQFF.

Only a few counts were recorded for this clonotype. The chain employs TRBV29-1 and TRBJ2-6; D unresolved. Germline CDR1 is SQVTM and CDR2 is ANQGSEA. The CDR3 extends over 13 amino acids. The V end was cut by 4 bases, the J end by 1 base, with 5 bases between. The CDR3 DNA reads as TGCAGCGTTGTTCGTTCTGGGGCCAACGTCCTGACTTTC. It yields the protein CSVVRSGANVLTF.

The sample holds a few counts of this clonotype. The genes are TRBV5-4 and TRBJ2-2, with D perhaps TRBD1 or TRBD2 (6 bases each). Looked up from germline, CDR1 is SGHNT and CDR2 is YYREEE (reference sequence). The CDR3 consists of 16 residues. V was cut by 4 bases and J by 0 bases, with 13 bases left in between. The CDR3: CASSPRGATNTGELFF. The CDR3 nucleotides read TGTGCCAGCAGCCCTAGGGGGGCCACGAACACCGGGGAGCTGTTTTTT.

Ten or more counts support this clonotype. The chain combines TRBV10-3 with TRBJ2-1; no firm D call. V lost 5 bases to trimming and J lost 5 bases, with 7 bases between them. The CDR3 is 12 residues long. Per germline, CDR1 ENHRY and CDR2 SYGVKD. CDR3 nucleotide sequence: TGTGCCATCAGTAAAGGGAACAATGAGCAGTTCTTC. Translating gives CAISKGNNEQFF.

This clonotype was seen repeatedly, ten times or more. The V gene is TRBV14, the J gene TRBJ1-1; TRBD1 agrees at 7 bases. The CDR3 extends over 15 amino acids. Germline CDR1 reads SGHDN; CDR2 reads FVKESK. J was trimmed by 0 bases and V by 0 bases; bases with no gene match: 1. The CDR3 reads CASSQEGTVNTEAFF. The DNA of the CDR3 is TGTGCCAGCAGCCAAGAAGGGACAGTGAACACTGAAGCTTTCTTT.

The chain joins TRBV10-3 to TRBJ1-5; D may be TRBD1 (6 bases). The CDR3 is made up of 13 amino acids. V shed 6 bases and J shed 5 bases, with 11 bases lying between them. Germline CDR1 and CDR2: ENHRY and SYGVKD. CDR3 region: CAISFKGDQPQHF. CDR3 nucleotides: TGTGCCATCAGCTTCAAGGGGGATCAGCCCCAGCATTTT.

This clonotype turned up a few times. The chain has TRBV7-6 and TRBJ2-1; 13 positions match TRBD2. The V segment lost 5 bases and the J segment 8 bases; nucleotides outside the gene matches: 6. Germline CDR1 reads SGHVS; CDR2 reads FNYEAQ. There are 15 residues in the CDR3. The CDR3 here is CASSTSGGAAYEQFF. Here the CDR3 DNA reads TGTGCCAGCAGCACTAGCGGGGGGGCCGCGTATGAGCAGTTCTTC.

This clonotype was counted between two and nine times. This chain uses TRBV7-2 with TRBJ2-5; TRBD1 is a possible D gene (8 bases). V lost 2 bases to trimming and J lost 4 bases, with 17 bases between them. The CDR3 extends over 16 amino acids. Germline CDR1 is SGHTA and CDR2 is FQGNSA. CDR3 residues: CASSLRGQGGGETQYF. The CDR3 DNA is TGTGCCAGCAGCTTAAGAGGACAGGGAGGGGGAGAGACCCAGTACTTC. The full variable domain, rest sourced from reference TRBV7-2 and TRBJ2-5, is GAGVSQSPSNKVTEKGKDVELRCDPISGHTALYWYRQSLGQGLEFLIYFQGNSAPDKSGLPSDRFSAERTGGSVSTLTIQRTQQEDSAVYLCASSLRGQGGGETQYFGPGTRLLVL.

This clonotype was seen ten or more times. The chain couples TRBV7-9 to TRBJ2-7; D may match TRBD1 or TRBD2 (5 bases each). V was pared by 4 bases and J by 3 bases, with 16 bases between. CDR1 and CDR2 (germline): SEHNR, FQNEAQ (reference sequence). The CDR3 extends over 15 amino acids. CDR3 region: CASSSVVGPRYEQYF. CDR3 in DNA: TGTGCCAGCAGCTCCGTCGTGGGACCCCGCTACGAGCAGTACTTC.